This TCR beta chain is drawn from a study of T cells in localized non-small cell lung cancer. General study findings and limits: Peak T cell clonality was found in uninvolved adjacent lung, exceeding tumor. Because sequencing included only one region (of the tumor), heterogeneity remains possible. There were a median roughly 61 of the top 100 tumor clones appearing in adjacent lung.

Sequenced by immunoSEQ multiplex PCR; TCRdb stores in-frame clones only, minus some. The data hold some 30,000 clones, with roughly 92% observed a single time. Worth noting for this clone: Its specificity is unknown.

The ends were cut back, 5 bases at V and 8 bases at J, with 12 bases in the middle. There are 12 residues in the CDR3. Germline values: CDR1 SGHTA, CDR2 FQGTGA. This specimen was peripheral blood, taken before any cancer treatment. The chain uses TRBV7-3 and TRBJ1-2, with D possibly matching TRBD1 (6 bases). This TCR came from a woman between 35 and 75 years old with stage I lung adenocarcinoma. As DNA, the CDR3 is TGTGCCAGCAGCAGCACAGGGTTCGGCTACACCTTC. Encoded protein: CASSSTGFGYTF.